A selection of T cell receptor beta chains follows, all from one sample in a study of blood T cells in healthy people across ages. Each CDR3 protein gets one entry after TCRdb re-called the 5' RACE reads with MiXCR. The sample includes 1.5 million to 2 million distinct CDR3 sequences, over 25% seen only once; the top ten take 6.5% to 8.5%. Sequencing was performed on blood. All receptors come from a young woman in good health. Each CDR3 is given with its conserved first and last residue. The D gene is left open where the match is weak. Expanded clones get a size class; other rows say once, few or many, or leave the size out.

TRBV18	TRBJ2-7	TRBD1	many	CASSLGTEAPEQYF	TGTGCCAGCTCACTCGGGACAGAGGCTCCCGAGCAGTACTTC
TRBV21-1	TRBJ2-1	-	few	CASSKGVLADPYNEQFF	TGTGCCAGCAGCAAAGGTGTATTAGCGGATCCCTACAATGAGCAGTTCTTC
TRBV20-1	TRBJ2-5	-	many	CSASPIIASQETQYF	TGCAGTGCGAGTCCCATCATAGCATCCCAAGAGACCCAGTACTTC
TRBV7-2	TRBJ2-7	TRBD2	-	CASSRQTSGSYEQYF	TGTGCCAGCAGCCGCCAGACTAGCGGGAGCTACGAGCAGTACTTC
TRBV5-1	TRBJ2-6	TRBD1	many	CASSRGGVSGANVLTF	TGCGCCAGCAGCCGAGGGGGCGTCTCTGGGGCCAACGTCCTGACTTTC
TRBV7-6	TRBJ2-5	-	-	CASSLAHTGWETQYF	TGTGCCAGCAGCTTAGCTCATACTGGGTGGGAGACCCAGTACTTC
TRBV20-1	TRBJ2-7	TRBD1	-	CSAATRDSYYEQYF	TGCAGTGCTGCTACCCGGGACAGCTACTACGAGCAGTACTTC
TRBV6-2/TRBV6-3	TRBJ2-5	-	-	CASSSTSIPLIGQETQYF	TGTGCCAGCAGTTCTACCTCCATTCCTCTCATAGGCCAAGAGACCCAGTACTTC
TRBV7-9	TRBJ2-1	-	-	CASSLLLADEQFF	TGTGCCAGCAGCTTACTTTTGGCGGATGAGCAGTTCTTC
TRBV15	TRBJ2-5	-	many	CATSRYGPEEYGTQYF	TGTGCCACCAGCAGATATGGCCCGGAGGAGTATGGGACCCAGTACTTC
TRBV14	TRBJ2-7	-	-	CASSQSRLGLRTYEQYF	TGTGCCAGCAGCCAAAGCCGCCTAGGGCTAAGGACCTACGAGCAGTACTTC
TRBV7-2	TRBJ2-2	-	-	CASSLGPTANTGELFF	TGTGCCAGCAGCCTCGGACCGACTGCAAACACCGGGGAGCTGTTTTTT
TRBV11-3	TRBJ1-1	-	-	CASSLGGASNAEAFF	TGTGCCAGCAGCTTAGGTGGGGCGTCGAACGCTGAAGCTTTCTTT
TRBV20-1	TRBJ2-1	TRBD2	few	CSARIAGRGYNEQFF	TGCAGTGCTAGAATAGCGGGAAGGGGCTACAATGAGCAGTTCTTC
TRBV7-9	TRBJ2-7	-	few	CASSPSSRNEQYF	TGTGCCAGCAGCCCCTCCTCTAGAAATGAGCAGTACTTC
TRBV6-6	TRBJ1-1	-	-	CASSYGQRRGVGTEAFF	TGTGCCAGCAGTTACGGACAACGCAGGGGTGTCGGCACTGAAGCTTTCTTT
TRBV19	TRBJ2-7	TRBD1	few	CATSGQVGSYEQYF	TGTGCCACATCGGGACAGGTAGGCTCCTACGAGCAGTACTTC
TRBV10-1	TRBJ2-1	TRBD1	few	CASVQGNSYNEQFF	TGCGCCAGCGTACAGGGGAACTCCTACAATGAGCAGTTCTTC
TRBV20-1	TRBJ2-7	-	many	CSATIAPYEQYF	TGCAGTGCTACAATTGCTCCGTACGAGCAGTACTTC
TRBV7-2	TRBJ2-7	-	many	CASSYEAPPFDYEQYF	TGTGCCAGCAGCTACGAGGCCCCCCCCTTTGACTACGAGCAGTACTTC
TRBV7-2	TRBJ2-7	TRBD1	few	CASSGRGREQYF	TGTGCCAGCAGCGGTAGGGGGCGCGAGCAGTACTTC
TRBV10-3	TRBJ2-1	TRBD2	many	CAISWGSGSNEQFF	TGTGCCATCAGTTGGGGAAGCGGGAGCAATGAGCAGTTCTTC
TRBV3-1	TRBJ1-4	-	-	CASSHRGTEEGKLFF	TGTGCCAGCAGCCACAGGGGTACGGAGGAGGGAAAACTGTTTTTT
TRBV5-1	TRBJ2-7	-	once	CAGSLRDSYEQYF	TGCGCCGGCAGCTTGAGGGATTCCTACGAGCAGTACTTC
TRBV6-5	TRBJ2-1	-	-	CASGRQDHSYNEQFF	TGTGCCAGCGGTAGACAGGACCACTCCTACAATGAGCAGTTCTTC
TRBV6-5	TRBJ2-7	TRBD2	many	CASKPTSGREEQYF	TGTGCCAGCAAACCTACTAGCGGGAGGGAAGAGCAGTACTTC
TRBV7-6	TRBJ1-1	-	few	CASSPGEFFGTEAFF	TGTGCCAGCAGCCCGGGTGAGTTTTTCGGCACTGAAGCTTTCTTT
TRBV5-1	TRBJ2-3	TRBD2	-	CASSSRTSTTDTQYF	TGCGCCAGCAGCTCCCGGACTAGCACCACAGATACGCAGTATTTT
TRBV6-6	TRBJ2-1	-	-	CATQGGGAYNEQFF	TGTGCCACCCAAGGAGGGGGGGCTTACAATGAGCAGTTCTTC
TRBV4-1	TRBJ1-2	TRBD1	-	CASSHPGQGWNGYTF	TGCGCCAGCAGCCACCCGGGACAGGGGTGGAATGGCTACACCTTC
TRBV29-1	TRBJ1-1	-	many	CSATVGGGGEAFF	TGCAGCGCCACCGTGGGGGGCGGGGGTGAAGCTTTCTTT
TRBV2	TRBJ2-1	TRBD1	-	CASTTGASYNEQFF	TGTGCCAGCACCACAGGGGCCTCCTACAATGAGCAGTTCTTC
TRBV18	TRBJ2-3	-	few	CASSQRQAYTDTQYF	TGTGCCAGCTCACAGCGACAGGCGTACACAGATACGCAGTATTTT
TRBV6-2/TRBV6-3	TRBJ2-1	TRBD2	few	CASRVRAGGNNEQFF	TGTGCCAGCAGGGTCCGAGCGGGAGGGAACAATGAGCAGTTCTTC
TRBV20-1	TRBJ2-7	-	-	CSARARDPGLNYEQYF	TGCAGTGCTAGAGCCAGGGATCCGGGACTGAACTACGAGCAGTACTTC
TRBV10-3	TRBJ1-1	-	-	CAISADIGAEAFF	TGTGCCATCAGTGCTGACATCGGGGCTGAAGCTTTCTTT
TRBV6-6	TRBJ1-1	TRBD1	few	CASRNLDRGRDEAFF	TGTGCCAGCAGGAACCTTGACAGGGGGCGGGATGAAGCTTTCTTT
TRBV29-1	TRBJ2-7	-	few	CSVARLGSYEQYF	TGCAGCGTTGCCAGGCTGGGATCCTACGAGCAGTACTTC
TRBV12-3/TRBV12-4	TRBJ1-1	-	few	CASSPRRGGNTEAFF	TGTGCCAGCAGTCCCCGAAGAGGGGGGAACACTGAAGCTTTCTTT
TRBV3-1	TRBJ1-2	-	-	CASSPRLGGGYTF	TGTGCCAGCAGCCCCCGGTTGGGGGGTGGCTACACCTTC
TRBV28	TRBJ1-2	TRBD1	few	CASSPGTGIRQNGYTF	TGTGCCAGCAGTCCCGGGACAGGGATCCGCCAGAATGGCTACACCTTC
TRBV5-1	TRBJ2-1	-	once	CASSQDRKGYNEQFF	TGCGCCAGCAGTCAGGACAGAAAAGGATACAATGAGCAGTTCTTC
TRBV18	TRBJ2-7	-	-	CASSPEGLDTYEQYF	TGTGCCAGCTCACCGGAAGGGCTAGACACCTACGAGCAGTACTTC
TRBV12-5	TRBJ2-3	-	-	CASGTQGPTDTQYF	TGTGCTAGTGGCACACAGGGTCCCACAGATACGCAGTATTTT
TRBV5-5	TRBJ2-7	TRBD2	-	CASSLDGTRDYEQYF	TGTGCCAGCAGCTTGGACGGGACTAGGGATTACGAGCAGTACTTC
TRBV7-2	TRBJ1-2	TRBD1	-	CASRRPGQDYGYTF	TGTGCCAGCCGAAGGCCGGGACAGGATTATGGCTACACCTTC
TRBV3-1	TRBJ1-2	TRBD1	-	CASSLWRQGDNYGYTF	TGTGCCAGCAGCCTTTGGAGACAGGGAGATAACTATGGCTACACCTTC
TRBV5-1	TRBJ2-1	TRBD2	-	CASSLEVVAGAAEQFF	TGCGCCAGCAGCTTGGAGGTGGTAGCGGGAGCGGCTGAGCAGTTCTTC
TRBV7-2	TRBJ2-3	-	many	CASSFGDRTDTQYF	TGTGCCAGCAGCTTTGGTGATAGGACAGATACGCAGTATTTT
TRBV10-1	TRBJ2-1	TRBD2	-	CASSESSGLAGVQNEQFF	TGCGCCAGCAGTGAGTCTTCTGGGCTAGCGGGGGTACAGAATGAGCAGTTCTTC
TRBV9	TRBJ2-6	-	many	CASSPFDRGANVLTF	TGTGCCAGCAGCCCATTCGACAGGGGGGCCAACGTCCTGACTTTC
TRBV5-5	TRBJ2-1	TRBD2	-	CASSLGASGEWEQFF	TGTGCCAGCAGCTTGGGTGCTAGCGGGGAGTGGGAGCAGTTCTTC
TRBV6-2/TRBV6-3	TRBJ2-5	-	few	CASRDTSQETQYF	TGTGCCAGCAGGGACACCTCACAAGAGACCCAGTACTTC
TRBV25-1	TRBJ2-3	-	-	CASSEWAEVGTDTQYF	TGTGCCAGCAGTGAATGGGCGGAAGTGGGCACAGATACGCAGTATTTT
TRBV18	TRBJ1-1	TRBD1	once	CASSPYTGTGLTEAFF	TGTGCCAGCTCACCGTATACCGGGACAGGGCTCACTGAAGCTTTCTTT
TRBV20-1	TRBJ2-5	TRBD2	many	CSASMVAGAAETQYF	TGCAGTGCTAGTATGGTAGCGGGAGCGGCGGAGACCCAGTACTTC
TRBV6-5	TRBJ1-1	-	many	CASSYPGTREAFF	TGTGCCAGCAGTTACCCCGGGACGCGTGAAGCTTTCTTT